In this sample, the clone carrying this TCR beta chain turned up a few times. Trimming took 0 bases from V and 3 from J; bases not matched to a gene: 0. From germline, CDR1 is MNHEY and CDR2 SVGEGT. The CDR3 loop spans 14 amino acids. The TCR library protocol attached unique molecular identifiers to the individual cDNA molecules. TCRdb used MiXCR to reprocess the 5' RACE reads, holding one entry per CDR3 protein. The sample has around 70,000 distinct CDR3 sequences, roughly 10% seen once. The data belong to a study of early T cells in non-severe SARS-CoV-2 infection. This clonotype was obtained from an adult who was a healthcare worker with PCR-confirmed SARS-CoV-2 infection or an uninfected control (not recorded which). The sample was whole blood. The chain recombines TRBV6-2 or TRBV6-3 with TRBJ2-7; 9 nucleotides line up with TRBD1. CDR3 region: CASSYSGQGYEQYF. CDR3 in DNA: TGTGCCAGCAGTTACTCGGGACAGGGCTACGAGCAGTACTTC.